This TCR beta chain was identified in a study of T cell responses to AZD1222 COVID-19 vaccine. Study-wide results and caveats: Vaccine-related CD4 TCRs covered spike, predominating at 160-218 and 743-854. Possibly, clonal diversity was underestimated; donors were largely white British and included more females. Targets within unmutated variant regions were reportedly found for nearly half of spike-specific TCRs.

Germline loops: CDR1 SGDLS, CDR2 YYNGEE. V lost 4 bases to trimming and J lost 2 bases, with 16 bases between them. The CDR3 runs 16 residues. Sequenced by immunoSEQ multiplex PCR; TCRdb stores in-frame clones only, minus some. The top ten hold about 9% of the sample, which has some 130,000 clones, under 95% seen once. With respect to this clone: What it binds is not known.

The rearrangement joins TRBV9 to TRBJ1-3; no clear D gene. The receptor was isolated from an adult in good health. This specimen was peripheral blood, taken on day 0 of AZD1222 vaccination. The CDR3 region has the DNA TGTGCCAGCAGCAATAGGGCCCGGGTCCCTGGAAACACCATATATTTT. Translated: CASSNRARVPGNTIYF. The full variable domain, completed using reference TRBV9 and TRBJ1-3, is DSGVTQTPKHLITATGQRVTLRCSPRSGDLSVYWYQQSLDQGLQFLIQYYNGEERAKGNILERFSAQQFPDLHSELNLSSLELGDSALYFCASSNRARVPGNTIYFGEGSWLTVV.